This is a list of T cell receptor beta chains from one sample in a study of blood T cell repertoires in COVID-19. Sequencing was performed with immunoSEQ multiplex PCR; in TCRdb, only in-frame clones are kept and a portion is missing. The sample lists some 170,000 clones; roughly 82% were seen once. Sequences were obtained from peripheral blood. The origin of the receptors is a woman in her 70s with acute or convalescent COVID-19. Both conserved end residues are part of each CDR3. The D gene is left open where the match is weak. Part of the rows lack a size; the others show once, few, many or a class for expanded clones.

j_call d_call clone_size v_call cdr3_nt cdr3_aa
TRBJ2-5 NA NA TRBV30 TGTGCCTGGAGTGTCGGGGGACAGTTACAAGAGACCCAGTACTTC CAWSVGGQLQETQYF
TRBJ1-2 TRBD1 NA TRBV30 TGTGCCTGGGGAAGGGGGACAGGGTTGAACTATGGCTACACCTTC CAWGRGTGLNYGYTF
TRBJ1-5 NA NA TRBV5-6 TGTGCCAGCAGCTTCGGCGGCCTCGATCAGCCCCAGCATTTT CASSFGGLDQPQHF
TRBJ2-6 NA once TRBV5-1 TGCGCGACGGGCAGGGCAGATGGGGCCAACGTCCTGACTTTC CATGRADGANVLTF
TRBJ1-6 NA few TRBV6-1 TGTGCCAGCAGTGAACACCCGGGACTGGATGGTTCACCCCTCCACTTT CASSEHPGLDGSPLHF
TRBJ2-1 TRBD2 NA TRBV7-6 TGTGCCAGCAGCCAAGCCAGCGGGGGGGAGAATGAGCAGTTCTTC CASSQASGGENEQFF
TRBJ2-2 NA NA TRBV9 TGTGCCAGCAGCGTCCAGACAGCCGCGAACACCGGGGAGCTGTTTTTT CASSVQTAANTGELFF
TRBJ1-1 TRBD1 NA TRBV7-2 TGTGCCAGCAGCCTGGGACAGATGAACACTGAAGCTTTCTTT CASSLGQMNTEAFF
TRBJ1-1 TRBD1 few TRBV7-8 TGTGCCAGCAGCGTGCAGGGGGGTGCTGAAGCTTTCTTT CASSVQGGAEAFF
TRBJ1-6 TRBD1 NA TRBV12-3/TRBV12-4 TGTGCCAGCGCCACAGGGGAGAATTCACCCCTCCACTTT CASATGENSPLHF
TRBJ2-7 TRBD1 NA TRBV18 TGTGCCAGCTCCCGCCGGACAGGGGAAGGCTACGAGCAGTACTTC CASSRRTGEGYEQYF
TRBJ1-6 NA few TRBV4-3 TGCGCCAGCAGCCAAGCCGCACAGGCGTTTAATTCACCCCTCCACTTT CASSQAAQAFNSPLHF
TRBJ1-5 TRBD1 NA TRBV15 TGTGCCACCAGCAGAAAATACAGGGGGAGTTTCCAGCCCCAGCATTTT CATSRKYRGSFQPQHF
TRBJ2-1 NA once TRBV19 TGTGCCAGTAGTACGCGGCGGGGCGAGCAGTTCTTC CASSTRRGEQFF
TRBJ2-7 NA NA TRBV2 TGTGCCAGCAAAACTAGCTACGAGCAGTACTTC CASKTSYEQYF
TRBJ2-3 TRBD2 NA TRBV9 TGTGCCAGCAGCCCCCTCGGGCGAGCGGGAGTTAGGGATACGCAGTATTTT CASSPLGRAGVRDTQYF
TRBJ2-1 TRBD1 NA TRBV3-1/TRBV3-2 TGTGCCAGCAGCCAGTTGGGGACAGGGGGCGTTAGGAATGAGCAGTTCTTC CASSQLGTGGVRNEQFF
TRBJ2-2 NA NA TRBV15 TGTGCCACCAACCAACTTGACAGCCGACGCACCGGGGAGCTGTTTTTT CATNQLDSRRTGELFF
TRBJ2-2 NA NA TRBV9 TGTGCCAGCAGCGTTCAACGGGGTACCGGGGAGCTGTTTTTT CASSVQRGTGELFF
TRBJ2-3 TRBD2 NA TRBV30 TGTGCCCAGTCTAGCGGGATCACAGATACGCAGTATTTT CAQSSGITDTQYF
TRBJ2-3 NA NA TRBV5-1 TGCGCCAGCAGCCCTCTTTTAAACACAGATACGCAGTATTTT CASSPLLNTDTQYF
TRBJ1-2 NA NA TRBV4-2 TGTGCCAGCAGCCAAGGTCCTCGTTTACAGAATTCTAACTATGGCTACACCTTC CASSQGPRLQNSNYGYTF
TRBJ2-3 TRBD2 once TRBV5-1 TGCGCCAGCAGCTTCAGGGCTAGCGGGAGGAGTTCTGCAGATACGCAGTATTTT CASSFRASGRSSADTQYF
TRBJ2-3 NA once TRBV5-1 TGCGCCAGCAGCTTGGGGCCTAGCTCCCCAGATACGCAGTATTTT CASSLGPSSPDTQYF
TRBJ2-2 TRBD2 NA TRBV10-2 TGCGCCAGCAGGGTAGCGGGGGCGGGGTCCGGGGAGCTGTTTTTT CASRVAGAGSGELFF
TRBJ1-4 TRBD1 NA TRBV4-2 TGTGCCAGCAGCCAAGAAATTGGGACAGGTTATCTCCGGGGCACTAATGAAAAACTGTTTTTT CASSQEIGTGYLRGTNEKLFF
TRBJ2-1 TRBD2 NA TRBV28 TGTGCCTGTGGACTAGCGGGATCCTACAATGAGCAGTTCTTC CACGLAGSYNEQFF
TRBJ2-7 NA NA TRBV3-1/TRBV3-2 TGTGCCAGCAGCCATGACACGACCTACGAGCAGTACTTC CASSHDTTYEQYF
TRBJ2-2 TRBD1 NA TRBV3-1/TRBV3-2 TGTGCCAGCAGCCAAGGACAGGGTGGTTACGCCGGGGAGCTGTTTTTT CASSQGQGGYAGELFF
TRBJ1-2 TRBD1 NA TRBV13 TGTGCCAGCAGCTCCCCCGACAGGGCAAAGAACTATGGCTACACCTTC CASSSPDRAKNYGYTF
TRBJ1-1 NA few TRBV7-2 TGTGCCAGCAGCCCCAGAAATTTGAACACTGAAGCTTTCTTT CASSPRNLNTEAFF
TRBJ1-1 TRBD1 few TRBV5-6 TGTGCCAGCAGCTTGGGACCGCCGACAGGGGAGAGACGTGAAGCTTTCTTT CASSLGPPTGERREAFF
TRBJ2-7 TRBD1 NA TRBV7-6 TGTGCCAGCAGCTCTCGAGGGACAGGTCCGGGCGAGCAGTACTTC CASSSRGTGPGEQYF
TRBJ1-4 TRBD1 NA TRBV12-5 TGTGCTAGTGGTTTGGTACTAAAGAACCGGGACAGGGGGTTTTTTAATGAAAAACTGTTTTTT CASGLVLKNRDRGFFNEKLFF
TRBJ2-3 TRBD2 NA TRBV18 TGTGCCAGCTCACCACCGTTAGGAGCGGGAGGTCGTGGAGATACGCAGTATTTT CASSPPLGAGGRGDTQYF
TRBJ2-7 TRBD1 NA TRBV5-1 TGCGCCAGCAGCTTACAGGGGACGACCTACGAGCAGTACTTC CASSLQGTTYEQYF
TRBJ2-1 TRBD1 NA TRBV28 TGTGCCAGCAGTTTTGGGACAGGGATCCCTCCGGACAATGAGCAGTTCTTC CASSFGTGIPPDNEQFF
TRBJ1-2 TRBD1 NA TRBV2 TGTGCCAGCAGGGGGGACAGGGACTATGGCTACACCTTC CASRGDRDYGYTF
TRBJ1-6 NA NA TRBV6-1 TGTGCCAGCAGTGAACAGGGTAACTCCGGGCCACCCCTCCACTTT CASSEQGNSGPPLHF
TRBJ2-7 NA once TRBV28 TGTGCCAGCAGTTTCTCGACGGGCTACGAGCAGTACTTC CASSFSTGYEQYF
TRBJ1-1 NA NA TRBV5-1 TGCGCCAGCAGCTTGGATGGGGGCGGTAGCACTGAAGCTTTCTTT CASSLDGGGSTEAFF
TRBJ2-1 TRBD1 NA TRBV18 TGTGCCAGCTCACGGAAAGGGGGCGCGGTCAATGAGCAGTTCTTC CASSRKGGAVNEQFF
TRBJ2-7 NA few TRBV2 TGTGCCAGCAGTGAAGATAACAGGGCCGGGCAGTACTTC CASSEDNRAGQYF
TRBJ1-2 NA NA TRBV30 TGTGCCTGGAGTGTAGGAGCCGGCTACACCTTC CAWSVGAGYTF
TRBJ1-6 TRBD1 many TRBV5-1 TGCGCCAGCAGCTACGGACAGGGGAGCTCCTATAATTCACCCCTCCACTTT CASSYGQGSSYNSPLHF
TRBJ1-2 TRBD1 few TRBV28 TGTGCCAGCAGTTTTTTTATGACAGGGGCCACCTATGGCTACACCTTC CASSFFMTGATYGYTF
TRBJ2-1 TRBD2 once TRBV6-2/TRBV6-3 TGTGCCAGCAGTTCCTGGACTAGCGGGGGGTACAATGAGCAGTTCTTC CASSSWTSGGYNEQFF
TRBJ1-1 NA NA TRBV20-1 TGCAGTGCGGTCTACAACACTGAAGCTTTCTTT CSAVYNTEAFF
TRBJ1-2 NA once TRBV7-9 TGTGCCAGCAGCCCCAGTCAAGGGCAGGGCTATGGCTACACCTTC CASSPSQGQGYGYTF
TRBJ2-1 NA NA TRBV29-1 TGCAGCGCTGATACATGGGCGGGGGCTCGGAATGAGCAGTTCTTC CSADTWAGARNEQFF